This T cell receptor beta chain was recovered during a study of cytomegalovirus exposure and HLA in healthy donors. Germline V lookup: CDR1 SGHTA, CDR2 FQGNSA. This CDR3 is 14 amino acids long. Study-level results: Later, TCR association rates were found to vary by HLA locus, highest for DRB1 and lowest for HLA-C.

Vbeta (60) and Jbeta (13) primers were used in the PCR. Repertoires were generated with immunoSEQ multiplex PCR, while TCRdb's copy carries only in-frame clones and drops some. The data hold more than 110,000 clones, with about 80% observed a single time. To note about this clone: Its antigen is undetermined.

The rearrangement joins TRBV7-2 to TRBJ2-5, with D possibly TRBD1 on 6 matching bases. Near its end, the DNA agrees better with TRBJ2-7, so the J call may be wrong. Material: PBMCs. The source is a male donor in good health and CMV-seronegative. The CDR3 is CASSPQGQSYEQYF. CDR3 in DNA: TGTGCCAGCAGCCCACAAGGACAGAGCTACGAGCAGTACTTC.